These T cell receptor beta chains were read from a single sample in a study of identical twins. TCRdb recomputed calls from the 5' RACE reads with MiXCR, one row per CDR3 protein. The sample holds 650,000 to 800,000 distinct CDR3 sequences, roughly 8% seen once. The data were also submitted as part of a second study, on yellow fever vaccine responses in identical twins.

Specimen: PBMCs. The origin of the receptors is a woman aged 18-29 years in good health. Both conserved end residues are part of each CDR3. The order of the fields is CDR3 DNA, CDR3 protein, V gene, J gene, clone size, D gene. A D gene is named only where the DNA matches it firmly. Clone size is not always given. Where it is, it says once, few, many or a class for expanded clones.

DNA: TGCAGCGGCGGGAGATGGGCAGGGTTTCCAGATACGCAGTATTTT
CDR3: CSGGRWAGFPDTQYF
V: TRBV29-1
J: TRBJ2-3
size: many
D: TRBD2

DNA: TGTGCCAGCAGTCTTCCCCCCCCATACGAGCAGTACTTC
CDR3: CASSLPPPYEQYF
V: TRBV12-3/TRBV12-4
J: TRBJ2-7
size: many
D: NA

DNA: TGTGCCAGCAGCCAAGCAATGGGAGCGGGATCTCTAGATACGCAGTATTTT
CDR3: CASSQAMGAGSLDTQYF
V: TRBV4-2
J: TRBJ2-3
size: many
D: TRBD2

DNA: TGTGCCAGCAGCTTAAGACTAGCGGGAGATCACTACGAGCAGTACTTC
CDR3: CASSLRLAGDHYEQYF
V: TRBV11-2
J: TRBJ2-7
size: NA
D: TRBD2

DNA: TGTGCCAGCAGCTTGGGGGACTCGCCGGGCTTTACCGATGAGCAGTTCTTC
CDR3: CASSLGDSPGFTDEQFF
V: TRBV7-9
J: TRBJ2-1
size: NA
D: NA

DNA: TGTGCCAGCAGCTTGGATAGCGGGGCGCAGTACTTC
CDR3: CASSLDSGAQYF
V: TRBV7-2
J: TRBJ2-7
size: many
D: TRBD2

DNA: TGTGCCAGCAGCTTTTCCCCCGGGTCGGGGGTGGAGACCCAGTACTTC
CDR3: CASSFSPGSGVETQYF
V: TRBV7-9
J: TRBJ2-5
size: NA
D: NA

DNA: TGCAGTGCTAGCCCCCAGGGGGGCAGACAAGAGACCCAGTACTTC
CDR3: CSASPQGGRQETQYF
V: TRBV20-1
J: TRBJ2-5
size: few
D: NA

DNA: TGTGCCTGGAGTGTATCCCCTCTAGCGGGAGTTAATGAGCAGTTCTTC
CDR3: CAWSVSPLAGVNEQFF
V: TRBV30
J: TRBJ2-1
size: few
D: TRBD2

DNA: TGTGCCAGCAGCTTAGCCCGTCGGACAGGGAGGTACAATGAGCAGTTCTTC
CDR3: CASSLARRTGRYNEQFF
V: TRBV11-1
J: TRBJ2-1
size: NA
D: TRBD1

DNA: TGCAGTGCTGAGGGGGTTCAGGGGGCTCACACTGAAGCTTTCTTT
CDR3: CSAEGVQGAHTEAFF
V: TRBV20-1
J: TRBJ1-1
size: NA
D: TRBD1

DNA: TGTGCCAGTAGTATTGGCACCGGGGAGCTGTTTTTT
CDR3: CASSIGTGELFF
V: TRBV19
J: TRBJ2-2
size: many
D: NA

DNA: TGCGCCAGCAGCCAAGAAACGGGGGACGCCTACAATGAGCAGTTCTTC
CDR3: CASSQETGDAYNEQFF
V: TRBV4-1
J: TRBJ2-1
size: few
D: NA

DNA: TGCGCCAGCAGCCGGGCGCGAGGATACGAGCAGTACTTC
CDR3: CASSRARGYEQYF
V: TRBV4-3
J: TRBJ2-7
size: many
D: NA

DNA: TGTGCCAGCCACGAGGCGGGAGGGGGCAATGAGCAGTTCTTC
CDR3: CASHEAGGGNEQFF
V: TRBV7-9
J: TRBJ2-1
size: NA
D: TRBD2

DNA: TGCAGCGTTGCCGGGGGCCCAGGTCGAGAGACCCAGTACTTC
CDR3: CSVAGGPGRETQYF
V: TRBV29-1
J: TRBJ2-5
size: many
D: NA

DNA: TGTGCCAGCAGGTACTCAGGGGGCGGTGAGCAGTTCTTC
CDR3: CASRYSGGGEQFF
V: TRBV3-1
J: TRBJ2-1
size: many
D: TRBD1

DNA: TGTGCCAGCAGATCGAGGGGGGGCCCCCCCTACGAGCAGTACTTC
CDR3: CASRSRGGPPYEQYF
V: TRBV28
J: TRBJ2-7
size: NA
D: NA

DNA: TGTGCCAGCAGCCCCGTCGCTGGGGCCAACGTCCTGACTTTC
CDR3: CASSPVAGANVLTF
V: TRBV6-1
J: TRBJ2-6
size: NA
D: NA

DNA: TGTGCCAGCAGCGTAGATCTAGAGAACTATGGCTACACCTTC
CDR3: CASSVDLENYGYTF
V: TRBV9
J: TRBJ1-2
size: few
D: NA

DNA: TGTGCCAGCAGCTCGTGGGACACCTACGAGCAGTACTTC
CDR3: CASSSWDTYEQYF
V: TRBV5-5
J: TRBJ2-7
size: NA
D: NA

DNA: TGCAGCGTTGTTAGGGGCAGCACTGAAGCTTTCTTT
CDR3: CSVVRGSTEAFF
V: TRBV29-1
J: TRBJ1-1
size: NA
D: NA

DNA: TGTGCCAGCAGCGTAGCCGCAAGGACCTCTGGGTACTATGGCTACACCTTC
CDR3: CASSVAARTSGYYGYTF
V: TRBV9
J: TRBJ1-2
size: NA
D: NA

DNA: TGTGCCAGCAGTTACACGACGGGGTCTTCCTATGGCTACACCTTC
CDR3: CASSYTTGSSYGYTF
V: TRBV6-5
J: TRBJ1-2
size: few
D: NA

DNA: TGTGCCAGCAGCCCTAGCTTCTTTACGGGCTCTGGGGCCAACGTCCTGACTTTC
CDR3: CASSPSFFTGSGANVLTF
V: TRBV5-6
J: TRBJ2-6
size: NA
D: NA

DNA: TGTGCCAGCAGCCCTCGGCTTACCAACTACAATGAGCAGTTCTTC
CDR3: CASSPRLTNYNEQFF
V: TRBV11-3
J: TRBJ2-1
size: once
D: NA

DNA: TGTGCCACCAGTGACGCCACAGGGGATTATACAGATACGCAGTATTTT
CDR3: CATSDATGDYTDTQYF
V: TRBV24-1
J: TRBJ2-3
size: many
D: TRBD1

DNA: TGTGCCAGCAGCTCAGGACAGCCGGGGGATGAGCAGTTCTTC
CDR3: CASSSGQPGDEQFF
V: TRBV7-2
J: TRBJ2-1
size: few
D: NA

DNA: TGCAGCGGTAAAAAGAACACCGGGGAGCTGTTTTTT
CDR3: CSGKKNTGELFF
V: TRBV29-1
J: TRBJ2-2
size: many
D: NA

DNA: TGCAGTGCTAGAGATACCAGGGGGCGGATTAGCAATCAGCCCCAGCATTTT
CDR3: CSARDTRGRISNQPQHF
V: TRBV20-1
J: TRBJ1-5
size: few
D: TRBD1

DNA: TGTGCCAGCAGTTTTGTATCCGGACCCATTTTGAACACTGAAGCTTTCTTT
CDR3: CASSFVSGPILNTEAFF
V: TRBV28
J: TRBJ1-1
size: few
D: NA

DNA: TGCAGCGTTGAGTCCGAAGACAGCTTTGCAGCTTTCTTT
CDR3: CSVESEDSFAAFF
V: TRBV29-1
J: TRBJ1-1
size: few
D: NA

DNA: TGCAGTGCGGACCGGGACGTTAGTAATTCACCCCTCCACTTT
CDR3: CSADRDVSNSPLHF
V: TRBV20-1
J: TRBJ1-6
size: many
D: NA

DNA: TGTGCCAGCATCCTGGGACCCCCAGGGGGCAATCAGCCCCAGCATTTT
CDR3: CASILGPPGGNQPQHF
V: TRBV12-3/TRBV12-4
J: TRBJ1-5
size: few
D: NA

DNA: TGTGCCAGCAGCTTAGCGGGCGGAGAGGAAGTCTACAATGAGCAGTTCTTC
CDR3: CASSLAGGEEVYNEQFF
V: TRBV7-2
J: TRBJ2-1
size: few
D: NA

DNA: TGTGCCAGCAGCTTACGACTAGCGGGAGGTCTTGACACCGGGGAGCTGTTTTTT
CDR3: CASSLRLAGGLDTGELFF
V: TRBV11-2
J: TRBJ2-2
size: few
D: TRBD2

DNA: TGCAGTGCTAGGCGGCGGCGCTCCTACAATGAGCAGTTCTTC
CDR3: CSARRRRSYNEQFF
V: TRBV20-1
J: TRBJ2-1
size: few
D: NA

DNA: TGTGCCACAGGACTTGATTCCTACAATGAGCAGTTCTTC
CDR3: CATGLDSYNEQFF
V: TRBV24-1
J: TRBJ2-1
size: many
D: NA

DNA: TGTGCCAGCAGCGGCAATGGGTTAGGGGGGTACGAGCAGTACTTC
CDR3: CASSGNGLGGYEQYF
V: TRBV7-2
J: TRBJ2-7
size: NA
D: NA

DNA: TGCGCCAGCAGCCAGGATCAGATGAACGCTGAAGCTTTCTTT
CDR3: CASSQDQMNAEAFF
V: TRBV4-1
J: TRBJ1-1
size: NA
D: NA

DNA: TGTGCCAGCAGTGAAGCGCTATCCAAAACTCGGACCGGGGAGCTGTTTTTT
CDR3: CASSEALSKTRTGELFF
V: TRBV2
J: TRBJ2-2
size: many
D: NA

DNA: TGTGCCAGCAGTTTAATAGCGGGGGGGAATGAGCAGTTCTTC
CDR3: CASSLIAGGNEQFF
V: TRBV12-3/TRBV12-4
J: TRBJ2-1
size: many
D: TRBD2

DNA: TGCAGCGTTGACGGGGGAGCCTTCTACGAGCAGTACTTC
CDR3: CSVDGGAFYEQYF
V: TRBV29-1
J: TRBJ2-7
size: NA
D: NA

DNA: TGTGCCAGCAGCGGCGGAAGGTCCTACAATGAGCAGTTCTTC
CDR3: CASSGGRSYNEQFF
V: TRBV9
J: TRBJ2-1
size: NA
D: NA